The clone carrying this T cell receptor (beta chain) was observed a few times. Its specificity is unknown. These data originate in a study of identical twins. Whole-study findings and limits: Excess sharing by twins proved weaker in beta out-of-frame sequences.

TCRdb independently ran MiXCR on the 5' RACE reads; one entry per CDR3 protein. Here the sample spans roughly 240,000 distinct CDR3 sequences, 7% being singletons. CDR3 size: 13 residues. Germline V gene data show CDR1 as MNHNS and CDR2 as SASEGT. V was clipped by 0 bases and J by 12 bases, with 11 bases between them. This sample also appeared in a second study, on yellow fever vaccine responses in identical twins.

The sequence was collected from a woman under 30 in good health. The sequencing input was memory (CD45RO+) T cells sorted from blood. The J gene is TRBJ2-2, the V gene TRBV6-1; the D is unclear. The CDR3 DNA sequence: TGTGCCAGCAGTGAAGCCCGGGTCGGAAAGCTGTTTTTT. Amino acids: CASSEARVGKLFF.